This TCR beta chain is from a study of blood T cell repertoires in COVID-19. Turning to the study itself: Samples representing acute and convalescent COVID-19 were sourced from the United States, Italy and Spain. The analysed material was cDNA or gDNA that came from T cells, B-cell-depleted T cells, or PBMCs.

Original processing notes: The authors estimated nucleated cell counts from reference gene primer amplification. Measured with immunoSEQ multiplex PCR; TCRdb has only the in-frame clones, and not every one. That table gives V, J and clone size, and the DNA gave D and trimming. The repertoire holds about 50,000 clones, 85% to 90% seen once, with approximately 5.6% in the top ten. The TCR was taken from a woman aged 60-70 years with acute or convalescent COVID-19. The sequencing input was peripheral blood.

DNA for the CDR3: TGCAGCGTTGTAGGGGATAACACTGAAGCTTTCTTT. It is translated as CSVVGDNTEAFF. V and J are TRBV29-1 and TRBJ1-1; a possible D gene is TRBD1 (5 bases). This CDR3 is 12 amino acids long. V was pared by 4 bases and J by 2 bases, with 8 bases between. Germline V gene data show CDR1 as SQVTM and CDR2 as ANQGSEA.